Presented here are 15 T cell receptor beta chains from one specimen sequenced in a study of cytomegalovirus exposure and HLA in healthy donors. 60 Vbeta and 13 Jbeta primers were used in PCR. Only in-frame clones appear in the TCRdb table, and some are missing; sequencing was by immunoSEQ multiplex PCR. The data contain under 150,000 clones, approximately 77% of them seen just once; the ten biggest clones take up roughly 1.8%. Source material: PBMCs. The receptors originated from a man in his late teens or twenties in good health and CMV-seronegative.

The chain is built from TRBV18 and TRBJ2-5; 12 bases are a match to TRBD2. The CDR3 spans 17 residues. With 1 base clipped from V and 4 bases from J, the junction kept 7 bases outside the gene matches. In germline, CDR1 is KGHSH, CDR2 LQKENI. CDR3 residues: CASSPQLAGGPGETQYF. CDR3 DNA: TGTGCCAGCTCACCACAACTAGCGGGGGGCCCAGGAGAGACCCAGTACTTC.

CDR3 loop: CASSLEWGTLLETQYF. CDR3 in DNA: TGCGCCAGCAGCTTAGAATGGGGGACTCTTCTCGAGACCCAGTACTTC. V and J are TRBV4-3 and TRBJ2-5; a possible D gene is TRBD2 (6 bases). Germline V gene sequence: CDR1 LGHNA, CDR2 YSLEER. The CDR3 is 16 residues long. V dropped 5 bases and J dropped 5 bases, with 21 bases sitting between them.

The rearrangement uses TRBV12-2 and TRBJ2-7; the DNA was not used to check the table's D call, TRBD2. TRBV12-2 is labeled a pseudogene. CDR3 length: 21 residues. The CDR3 DNA follows: TGTGCAAGTCGCTTAGGCACCGGGACAGACGGGACTAGCGGGGGAGCCTACGAGCAGTACTTC. This codes for CASRLGTGTDGTSGGAYEQYF.

V and J are TRBV25-1 and TRBJ1-5, with 9 nucleotides matching TRBD1. Germline V lookup: CDR1 MGHDK, CDR2 SYGVNS. CDR3 length: 16 amino acids. The V and J ends lost 4 bases and 5 bases, in that order; junction bases with no gene match: 9. The CDR3 sequence is CASSAPGQGRDQPQHF. DNA of the CDR3: TGTGCCAGCAGTGCGCCGGGACAGGGACGGGATCAGCCCCAGCATTTT. Full variable domain (missing parts from reference TRBV25-1 and TRBJ1-5): EADIYQTPRYLVIGTGKKITLECSQTMGHDKMYWYQQDPGMELHLIHYSYGVNSTEKGDLSSESTVSRIRTEHFPLTLESARPSHTSQYLCASSAPGQGRDQPQHFGDGTRLSIL.

The gene calls are TRBV2 and TRBJ1-1; the D gene is possibly TRBD1 (6 bases). The CDR3 covers 13 residues. From germline, CDR1 is SNHLY and CDR2 FYNNEI. The V gene lost 10 bases and the J gene lost 3 bases, with 15 bases spanning the gap. CDR3 amino acids: CANSRGMDTEAFF. CDR3 sequence (DNA): TGTGCCAACTCAAGGGGGATGGACACTGAAGCTTTCTTT.

J is TRBJ2-2 and V is TRBV27; D remains ambiguous. Germline lookup yields CDR1 MNHEY and CDR2 SMNVEV (reference sequence). V was trimmed by 3 bases and J by 0 bases, leaving 8 bases between them. The CDR3 sequence is 15 residues long. In DNA, the CDR3 is TGTGCCAGCAGTTTCTCCCCCGCGAACACCGGGGAGCTGTTTTTT. This codes for CASSFSPANTGELFF.

CDR3 in amino acids: CASSPQGYTEAFF. For the CDR3, the DNA is TGCGCCAGCAGCCCTCAGGGTTACACTGAAGCTTTCTTT. V usage is TRBV5-1 and J usage is TRBJ1-1; D possibly corresponds to TRBD1 (5 bases). V was pared by 4 bases and J by 3 bases, with 10 bases between. The CDR3 length is 13 residues. Germline lookup yields CDR1 SGHRS and CDR2 YFSETQ.

The chain links TRBV6-6 to TRBJ1-5; the D gene is possibly TRBD1 (6 bases). CDR1 MNHNY and CDR2 SVGAGI come from the germline V gene (reference sequence). This CDR3 has 16 residues. V was pared by 4 bases and J by 0 bases, with 13 bases between. The CDR3 reads CASSSDRTASNQPQHF. The CDR3 nucleotides read TGTGCCAGCAGTTCCGACAGGACGGCTAGCAATCAGCCCCAGCATTTT.

The V call is TRBV6-6, the J call TRBJ1-2; D not resolved. Trimming took 0 bases from V and 10 from J, leaving 12 bases between them. CDR3 length equals 13 residues. Per the germline V gene, CDR1 is MNHNY and CDR2 is SVGAGI (reference sequence). The CDR3 reads CASSYSRAVDYTF. The CDR3 region has the DNA TGTGCCAGCAGTTACTCGAGGGCGGTTGACTACACCTTC.

This chain links TRBV9 with TRBJ1-6; TRBD1 agrees at 8 bases. The CDR3 runs 20 residues. J lost 5 bases, V lost 1 base, and 17 bases had no gene match. CDR1 and CDR2 from the germline V gene are SGDLS and YYNGEE. CDR3 loop: CASSVSKTAGTGSDNSPLHF. The CDR3 DNA reads TGTGCCAGCAGCGTATCAAAGACCGCCGGGACAGGAAGTGATAATTCACCCCTCCACTTT.

The V gene is TRBV6-1, the J gene TRBJ2-5, with 8 bases matching TRBD1. Judging by the DNA end, TRBJ2-7 fits better; the J call may be wrong. Germline assignment: CDR1 MNHNS and CDR2 SASEGT. The CDR3 is 12 residues long. CDR3 sequence reads: CASYGQGNEQYF. The CDR3 DNA sequence: TGTGCCAGCTATGGACAGGGCAACGAGCAGTACTTC.

CDR3 amino acids: CASSRGEAYNSPLHF. For the CDR3, the DNA is TGTGCCAGCAGTCGAGGGGAGGCCTATAATTCACCCCTCCACTTT. The V call is TRBV2, the J call TRBJ1-6; D perhaps matches TRBD1 (5 bases). Trimming pared 5 bases from V and 2 bases from J, leaving 10 bases between. This CDR3 is built from 15 residues. CDR1 and CDR2 from the germline V gene are SNHLY and FYNNEI.

The chain couples TRBV2 to TRBJ2-7; 8 positions match TRBD2. V shed 11 bases, J shed 0 bases, and the junction held 12 bases outside the gene matches. CDR3 size: 15 residues. In germline, CDR1 is SNHLY, CDR2 FYNNEI. The CDR3 DNA is TGTGCCTTAGGAAGGAGCGGGGGAGACTCCTACGAGCAGTACTTC. Translating it yields CALGRSGGDSYEQYF.

The rearrangement uses TRBV19 and TRBJ1-5; tentative D call: TRBD1 (5 bases). Trimming pared 0 bases from V and 6 bases from J, leaving 12 bases between. The CDR3 totals 15 residues. Germline CDR1 LNHDA, CDR2 SQIVND (reference sequence). This chain's CDR3 is CASSIDRVSPQPQHF. CDR3 nucleotide sequence: TGTGCCAGTAGTATAGACAGGGTGAGTCCTCAGCCCCAGCATTTT.

The chain joins TRBV7-9 to TRBJ2-1; tentative D call: TRBD2 (6 bases). Trimming left V 10 bases short and J 3 bases short, with 22 bases between. The germline V gene encodes CDR1 SEHNR and CDR2 FQNEAQ (reference sequence). The length of the CDR3 is 16 residues. The DNA of the CDR3 is TGTGCCACCCCCCGCGGGAAAGACGGAATCTACAATGAGCAGTTCTTC. Protein sequence: CATPRGKDGIYNEQFF.